The 29 T cell receptor beta chains below were found in one sample sequenced in a study of blood T cell repertoires in COVID-19 (dated by TCRdb to 2020 to 2021). To prepare the library, the immunoSEQ multiplex PCR assay was applied. Sourced from immuneACCESS, this table was stored by TCRdb with only in-frame sequences that have V and J called. A share of the clones is absent; for the studies checked, an unresolved V gene accounts for under half, and the remainder has no known explanation. The sample includes 150,000 to 200,000 clones, with under 95% observed a single time. 18% of the sample is taken by the ten largest. The sample comprised peripheral blood. Receptors originate from a man aged 55 to 70 with active or convalescent COVID-19.

The chain recombines TRBV30 with TRBJ2-4; D remains ambiguous. The CDR3 loop spans 12 amino acids. Germline CDR1 is GTSNPN and CDR2 is SVGIG (reference sequence). Trimming removed 0 bases from V and 7 bases from J, with 7 bases in between. This CDR3 reads CAWSVLENIQYF. CDR3 sequence (DNA): TGTGCCTGGAGTGTCCTGGAGAACATTCAGTACTTC.

The chain recombines TRBV7-8 with TRBJ1-2; 10 bases agree with TRBD1. After removal of 5 bases from V and 4 bases from J, the junction contained 7 bases not matched to a gene. Germline V gene sequence: CDR1 SGHVS, CDR2 FQNEAQ. There are 15 residues in the CDR3. In DNA, the CDR3 is TGTGCCAGCAGCCGTAAGGGACAGGGGTTCTATGGCTACACCTTC. Translation gives CASSRKGQGFYGYTF.

The chain joins TRBV7-7 to TRBJ1-1; D is undetermined. CDR3 size: 13 residues. CDR1 and CDR2 from the germline V gene are SSHAT and FNYEAQ (reference sequence). V was clipped by 2 bases and J by 1 base, with 5 bases between them. DNA of the CDR3: TGTGCCAGCAGCTTAAACAGGAACACTGAAGCTTTCTTT. This gives the protein CASSLNRNTEAFF.

The chain uses TRBV6-5 and TRBJ1-4, with D tentatively TRBD1 (5 bases). Trimming pared 0 bases from V and 8 bases from J, leaving 13 bases between. CDR3 length equals 15 residues. The germline V gene encodes CDR1 MNHEY and CDR2 SVGAGI. The CDR3 DNA reads as TGTGCCAGCAGTTACTCCGCAGGGTTGAAGGAAAAACTGTTTTTT. It is translated as CASSYSAGLKEKLFF.

V gene TRBV5-8 combines with J gene TRBJ2-7; 8 bases align to TRBD1. With V trimmed by 3 bases and J by 1 base, 12 bases remained unmatched. Looked up from germline, CDR1 is SGHTS and CDR2 is YDEGEE. The CDR3 spans 17 residues. DNA for the CDR3: TGTGCCAGCAGCTGGGAACAGGGGGTTTACCTTTCCTACGAGCAGTACTTC. Translating gives CASSWEQGVYLSYEQYF.

This clone was counted once. This chain uses TRBV4-1 with TRBJ2-5, with D unresolved. Trimming removed 0 bases from V and 1 base from J, with 9 bases in between. The CDR3 has 15 residues. Germline assignment: CDR1 MGHRA and CDR2 YSYEKL. CDR3 region: CASSQDRAPQETQYF. The CDR3 nucleotides are TGCGCCAGCAGCCAAGATAGAGCGCCCCAAGAGACCCAGTACTTC.

The genes are TRBV19 and TRBJ2-7; the match to TRBD1 covers 9 bases. Germline V gene lookup returns CDR1 LNHDA and CDR2 SQIVND (reference sequence). Trimming took 4 bases from V and 7 from J; bases not matched to a gene: 11. The CDR3 sequence is 15 residues long. The CDR3 DNA follows: TGTGCCAGTAGTAAGGGGGGGGACAGGGTTTGGGAGCAGTACTTC. Translation gives CASSKGGDRVWEQYF.

The rearrangement joins TRBV6-5 to TRBJ1-5; 11 bases align to TRBD1. This CDR3 has 14 residues. The germline CDR1 and CDR2 sequences are MNHEY and SVGAGI. Trimming cost V 7 bases and J 4 bases; bases outside gene matches: 3. The CDR3: CASIGQGANQPQHF. The DNA of the CDR3 is TGTGCCAGCATCGGACAGGGGGCGAATCAGCCCCAGCATTTT.

CDR3 loop: CASFRTGNEKLFF. The DNA for the CDR3 is TGTGCCAGCTTTCGGACAGGGAATGAAAAACTGTTTTTT. The rearrangement uses TRBV2 and TRBJ1-4; 8 bases are shared with TRBD1. Germline CDR1 and CDR2: SNHLY and FYNNEI. The CDR3 is 13 residues long. After removal of 8 bases from V and 5 bases from J, the junction contained 4 bases not matched to a gene.

The rearrangement uses TRBV10-1 and TRBJ1-2; D ambiguous. Between the trimmed V and J ends, which lost 3 bases and 5 bases, there was a span of 10 bases. There are 13 residues in the CDR3. Per germline, CDR1 WNHNN and CDR2 SYGVQD (reference sequence). In DNA form, the CDR3 reads TGCGCCAGCAGTGACTCCGGTGCATATGGCTACACCTTC. It is translated as CASSDSGAYGYTF.

Of note for this clone: At one end, the junction sequence differs from germline, possibly due to a read error. The chain has TRBV6-5 and TRBJ2-7; D not certain. CDR1 is MNHEY and CDR2 is SVGAGI in the germline V gene. The length of the CDR3 is 11 residues. CDR3 sequence: CASGYLYEQYF. DNA of the CDR3: TGTGCCAGCGGTTACCTCTACGAGCAGTACTTC.

The gene calls are TRBV2 and TRBJ1-5; TRBD1 matches 10 bases. V trimming: 6 bases; J trimming: 6 bases; junction bases outside the gene matches: 8. This CDR3 contains 15 residues. Germline V CDR1 and CDR2: SNHLY, FYNNEI. The CDR3 DNA sequence: TGTGCCAGCAGCAGCGACAGGGGGCGCGTTCAGCCCCAGCATTTT. Translating gives CASSSDRGRVQPQHF.

The rearrangement links TRBV10-3 to TRBJ1-3; D is undetermined. Germline V lookup: CDR1 ENHRY, CDR2 SYGVKD. The CDR3 is 14 residues long. V dropped 10 bases and J dropped 0 bases, with 13 bases sitting between them. The CDR3 nucleotides read TGTGCCACGAGCGAGAGCCTCTCTGGAAACACCATATATTTT. Translating gives CATSESLSGNTIYF.

The chain is built from TRBV2 and TRBJ1-1, with a weak D call TRBD1 (6 bases). Trimming pared 0 bases from V and 1 base from J, leaving 9 bases between. The CDR3 runs to 15 residues. Germline CDR1 is SNHLY and CDR2 is FYNNEI. The CDR3 DNA sequence: TGTGCCAGCAGTGAAGCAAGGGGGGGGAACACTGAAGCTTTCTTT. Residues: CASSEARGGNTEAFF.

J is TRBJ2-3 and V is TRBV4-1, with D perhaps TRBD1 (5 bases). CDR3 length equals 15 residues. Trimming shortened V by 5 bases and J by 1 base, and 13 bases separated the two germline ends. Germline V lookup: CDR1 MGHRA, CDR2 YSYEKL. The CDR3 is CASSGRRGRTDTQYF. For the CDR3, the DNA is TGCGCCAGCAGCGGGCGAAGGGGCCGCACAGATACGCAGTATTTT.

The chain has TRBV29-1 and TRBJ2-7, with 8 positions matching TRBD1. The CDR3 has 13 amino acids. Germline V gene lookup returns CDR1 SQVTM and CDR2 ANQGSEA. V dropped 7 bases and J dropped 0; count of bases not matched to a gene: 5. In DNA, the CDR3 is TGCAGCGCCAGGACAGGGTACTCCTACGAGCAGTACTTC. This encodes CSARTGYSYEQYF.

This chain joins TRBV19 and TRBJ1-5; weak D call: TRBD1 (6 bases). In germline, CDR1 is LNHDA, CDR2 SQIVND (reference sequence). Trimming pared 6 bases from V and 0 bases from J, leaving 15 bases between. The CDR3 length is 16 residues. Here the CDR3 DNA reads TGTGCCAGTAGAGGAGGATGGGACAATAGCAATCAGCCCCAGCATTTT. It encodes CASRGGWDNSNQPQHF.

The V and J genes are TRBV2 and TRBJ2-5; 10 nucleotides line up with TRBD2. The V segment lost 9 bases and the J segment 5 bases; nucleotides outside the gene matches: 6. The germline gives CDR1 SNHLY, CDR2 FYNNEI. This CDR3 region has 13 residues. CDR3 amino acids: CARRRAGGETQYF. The DNA of the CDR3 is TGTGCCAGGCGACGAGCGGGGGGGGAGACCCAGTACTTC.

The V gene is TRBV6-2 or TRBV6-3, the J gene TRBJ1-2, with no clear D. Germline loops: CDR1 MNHEY, CDR2 SVGEGT. The CDR3 extends over 14 amino acids. V lost 6 bases and J 7 bases, leaving 18 bases between the germline ends. DNA for the CDR3: TGTGCCAGCAGCCATCCCGGGATCCTAGCTGGCTACACCTTC. Protein sequence: CASSHPGILAGYTF.

V is TRBV3-1 (or the pseudogene TRBV3-2) and J is TRBJ1-6, with TRBD1 identical over 11 bases. The CDR3 sequence is 16 residues long. J gave up 9 bases and V 3 bases, and 7 bases lay outside the gene matches. The germline V gene encodes CDR1 LGHDT and CDR2 YNNKEL (reference sequence). The CDR3: CASSHSSGTGGSPLHF. CDR3 DNA: TGTGCCAGCAGCCATTCCTCCGGGACAGGGGGTTCACCCCTCCACTTT.

The V and J genes are TRBV5-1 and TRBJ1-3; 8 bases are shared with TRBD1. In germline, CDR1 is SGHRS, CDR2 YFSETQ. J was trimmed by 4 bases and V by 4 bases; bases with no gene match: 10. The CDR3 extends over 16 amino acids. CDR3: CASSLIAGGAGNTIYF. The CDR3, as DNA: TGCGCCAGCAGCCTGATTGCAGGGGGCGCCGGAAACACCATATATTTT.

The chain combines TRBV21-1 with TRBJ2-3; the table gives TRBD2 as D, unverified against the DNA. TRBV21-1 is classified as a pseudogene. This CDR3 comprises 17 residues. The CDR3 nucleotides read TGTGCCAGCAGCAAAGCGCTTTTAAGTGGGAGGGGAGATACGCAGTATTTT. Translated, it gives CASSKALLSGRGDTQYF.

The chain links TRBV27 to TRBJ2-7; 10 bases map to TRBD1. V was clipped by 5 bases and J by 2 bases; unmatched bases: 6. Germline CDR1 MNHEY, CDR2 SMNVEV (reference sequence). This CDR3 contains 15 residues. The CDR3 is CASSPAGTGAYEQYF. The CDR3 DNA reads as TGTGCCAGCAGTCCTGCCGGGACAGGGGCCTACGAGCAGTACTTC.

This clone was recorded a few times. CDR3 in amino acids: CASSPGQGASTEAFF. Written as DNA, the CDR3 is TGCGCCAGCAGCCCGGGACAGGGGGCGAGCACTGAAGCTTTCTTT. The chain combines TRBV5-1 with TRBJ1-1, with TRBD1 identical over 12 bases. J was trimmed by 4 bases and V by 4 bases; bases with no gene match: 5. Germline CDR1 is SGHRS and CDR2 is YFSETQ. The CDR3 length is 15 residues.

This clone was seen repeatedly, ten times or more. V is TRBV7-9 and J is TRBJ2-1; D might be TRBD1 (6 bases). Trimming stripped 2 bases from V and 0 bases from J, with 8 bases between. The germline CDR1 and CDR2 sequences are SEHNR and FQNEAQ (reference sequence). The CDR3 length is 15 residues. The CDR3 here is CASSLKDSSYNEQFF. CDR3 in DNA: TGTGCCAGCAGCTTAAAGGACAGCTCCTACAATGAGCAGTTCTTC. Using reference TRBV7-9 and TRBJ2-1 for the parts outside the CDR3, the full variable domain is DTGVSQNPRHKITKRGQNVTFRCDPISEHNRLYWYRQTLGQGPEFLTYFQNEAQLEKSRLLSDRFSAERPKGSFSTLEIQRTEQGDSAMYLCASSLKDSSYNEQFFGPGTRLTVL.

The chain carries TRBV18 and TRBJ1-1; TRBD1 agrees at 8 bases. V dropped 1 base and J dropped 1; count of bases not matched to a gene: 8. The CDR3 has 17 amino acids. Germline assignment: CDR1 KGHSH and CDR2 LQKENI. CDR3 region: CASSPQGTGSQNTEAFF. The CDR3 nucleotides read TGTGCCAGCTCACCACAAGGGACAGGTTCTCAGAACACTGAAGCTTTCTTT.

V gene TRBV27 combines with J gene TRBJ2-7, with D perhaps TRBD1 (6 bases). This CDR3 spans 16 amino acids. The germline V gene has CDR1 MNHEY and CDR2 SMNVEV (reference sequence). V was shortened by 8 bases and J by 0 bases, with 20 bases between the two germline ends. In nucleotides, the CDR3 is TGTGCCAGCCACGGGCAGGGGACAAGGAGCTCCTACGAGCAGTACTTC. Amino acid sequence: CASHGQGTRSSYEQYF.

The chain recombines TRBV27 with TRBJ2-3; 11 nucleotides match TRBD1. Trimming cost V 6 bases and J 6 bases; bases outside gene matches: 14. Germline V gene sequence: CDR1 MNHEY, CDR2 SMNVEV (reference sequence). This CDR3 has 17 residues. Here the CDR3 DNA reads TGTGCCAGCAGCCTACACGGGGGACAGGGGGGAGGGGATACGCAGTATTTT. Translating it yields CASSLHGGQGGGDTQYF.

The chain employs TRBV2 and TRBJ1-5, with D perhaps TRBD1 (6 bases). V was clipped by 6 bases and J by 2 bases, with 14 bases between them. This CDR3 region has 15 residues. The V gene's germline CDR1 is SNHLY and CDR2 FYNNEI. CDR3 in amino acids: CASRRGPGGNQPQHF. In DNA form, the CDR3 reads TGTGCCAGCAGAAGGGGACCAGGGGGCAATCAGCCCCAGCATTTT.